This is a list of T cell receptor beta chains from one sample in a study of blood T cell repertoires in COVID-19. Libraries were prepared by immunoSEQ multiplex PCR; TCRdb keeps only in-frame clonotypes and omits some of them. In the table there are approximately 220,000 clones, more than 75% of which are singletons. The sample taken for sequencing was peripheral blood. These receptors originate from a man aged 50 to 59 who had recovered from COVID-19. Both conserved end residues are part of each CDR3. The D gene is left open where the match is weak. Size tells how often a clone was seen (once, few, many) or the class of an expanded clone, and some rows leave it out.

TRBV18,TRBJ2-3,TRBD2,-,TGTGCCAGCTCACCACTTAGCGGGAGTGTTACAGATACGCAGTATTTT,CASSPLSGSVTDTQYF
TRBV18,TRBJ1-1,TRBD1,-,TGTGCCAGCTCACCAGGACAGGGGGCCGTTGAGAACACTGAAGCTTTCTTT,CASSPGQGAVENTEAFF
TRBV4-2,TRBJ1-4,-,-,TGTGCCAGCAGCCAAGACTTGGCACGGGTGACTAATGAAAAACTGTTTTTT,CASSQDLARVTNEKLFF
TRBV7-9,TRBJ2-3,-,-,TGTGCCAGCAGCTTATCAGTGGGGGCATCTAGCACAGATACGCAGTATTTT,CASSLSVGASSTDTQYF
TRBV24-1,TRBJ2-3,-,-,TGTGCCACCAGTGATCCGGTTACAGATACGCAGTATTTT,CATSDPVTDTQYF
TRBV28,TRBJ1-2,-,-,TGTGCCAGCAGAGATCGTGGAGGAGTTTCGGGCTATGGCTACACCTTC,CASRDRGGVSGYGYTF
TRBV19,TRBJ2-1,TRBD2,-,TGTGCCAGTAGTATGGGGACTAGCGGGAGGAATGAGCAGTTCTTC,CASSMGTSGRNEQFF
TRBV9,TRBJ1-2,TRBD1,-,TGTGCCAGCAGCGGTGAGGGAAGACAGGGGGCCGACTATGGCTACACCTTC,CASSGEGRQGADYGYTF
TRBV28,TRBJ2-7,TRBD1,-,TGTGCCAGCAGTTTAGGACAGGGTGGCGAGCAGTACTTC,CASSLGQGGEQYF
TRBV19,TRBJ1-6,-,-,TGTGCCAGTCGACGGGCCTATAATTCACCCCTCCACTTT,CASRRAYNSPLHF
TRBV28,TRBJ2-3,TRBD2,-,TGTGCCAGCACTCCGCTAGCGGGAGCCCCAGATACGCAGTATTTT,CASTPLAGAPDTQYF
TRBV27,TRBJ2-7,-,-,TGTGCCAGCAGTTTTGGGCAGCACTACGAGCAGTACTTC,CASSFGQHYEQYF
TRBV4-1,TRBJ1-1,-,-,TGCGCCAGCAGCCAAGGGCCGGGGTGGGACACTGAAGCTTTCTTT,CASSQGPGWDTEAFF
TRBV18,TRBJ1-2,TRBD1,-,TGTGCCAGCTCACACGGACAGGGGGGCTACACCTTC,CASSHGQGGYTF
TRBV28,TRBJ2-5,-,once,TGTGCCAGCAGTTTACTCAGGGACATCCAAGAGACCCAGTACTTC,CASSLLRDIQETQYF
TRBV28,TRBJ2-3,-,-,TGTGCCAGCAGTTTGTCGTATGGACTAACGAAGAGCACAGATACGCAGTATTTT,CASSLSYGLTKSTDTQYF
TRBV28,TRBJ2-2,-,-,TGTGCCAGCAGTTCAGGGACGAACACCGGGGAGCTGTTTTTT,CASSSGTNTGELFF
TRBV28,TRBJ1-2,-,-,TGTGCCAGCAGTTTACTTAACTATGGCTACACCTTC,CASSLLNYGYTF
TRBV5-1,TRBJ2-2,TRBD2,-,TGCGCCAGCAGCTGGATAGCGGGAGGCACCGGGGAGCTGTTTTTT,CASSWIAGGTGELFF
TRBV28,TRBJ1-3,-,-,TGTGCCAGCAGTCTCGCAGGGGAGATTGGAAACACCATATATTTT,CASSLAGEIGNTIYF
TRBV6-5,TRBJ1-5,-,-,TGTGCCAGCAAAACAGGATTAAATCAGCCCCAGCATTTT,CASKTGLNQPQHF
TRBV27,TRBJ2-1,TRBD2,-,TGTGCCAGCAGTTCCGTCGGACTAGCGGGAGGGCCGGAGTTCTTC,CASSSVGLAGGPEFF
TRBV13,TRBJ2-5,TRBD1,-,TGTGCCAGCAGCTTAGGACAGGGGCGAGAGACCCAGTACTTC,CASSLGQGRETQYF
TRBV28,TRBJ2-3,-,-,TGTGCCAGCACCATTGACGGGTCCACAGATACGCAGTATTTT,CASTIDGSTDTQYF
TRBV5-1,TRBJ1-6,-,-,TGCGCCAGCAGCTTGTCCGGCTATAATTCACCCCTCCACTTT,CASSLSGYNSPLHF
TRBV19,TRBJ1-4,TRBD1,once,TGTGCCACCAAAGACAGGGCTGCAACTAATGAAAAACTGTTTTTT,CATKDRAATNEKLFF
TRBV19,TRBJ2-5,-,-,TGTGCCAGTAGTATTCAGGGTTTGGAAAAGACCCAGTACTTC,CASSIQGLEKTQYF
TRBV18,TRBJ1-1,-,-,TGTGCCAGCTCCCCGCTAGAAGTAGACTGGGACACTGAAGCTTTCTTT,CASSPLEVDWDTEAFF
TRBV27,TRBJ2-7,TRBD2,-,TGTGCCAGCAGTTTAACGGCTAGCGGGAGTCTCTACGAGCAGTACTTC,CASSLTASGSLYEQYF
TRBV19,TRBJ1-5,TRBD1,-,TGTGCCAGTGGGACAGGTTCCCATCAGCCCCAGCATTTT,CASGTGSHQPQHF
TRBV2,TRBJ1-2,-,-,TGTGCCAGCAGTGTCAACAGGGAAGATGGCTACACCTTC,CASSVNREDGYTF
TRBV28,TRBJ2-5,-,-,TGTGCCAGCACGGCCCGCAGGGCGCCCTGGACCCAGTACTTC,CASTARRAPWTQYF
TRBV30,TRBJ1-1,-,-,TGTGCCTGGAGTGTACACATGAACACTGAAGCTTTCTTT,CAWSVHMNTEAFF
TRBV5-1,TRBJ1-1,-,-,TGCGCCAGCAGCTTGGTGGGGGGGAACACTGAAGCTTTCTTT,CASSLVGGNTEAFF
TRBV12-5,TRBJ1-6,TRBD1,once,TGTGCTAGTGGTGCAACAGACAGGGAGAAAGGAGGGAATTCACCCCTCCACTTT,CASGATDREKGGNSPLHF
TRBV6-5,TRBJ1-4,-,-,TGTGCCAGCAGGATAACAGGGCTGGGCGAAAAACTGTTTTTT,CASRITGLGEKLFF
TRBV6-2/TRBV6-3,TRBJ2-3,TRBD2,-,TGTGCCAGCAGCCCACCCGGACTAGCGGGAGGCCCTAGCACAGATACGCAGTATTTT,CASSPPGLAGGPSTDTQYF
TRBV15,TRBJ2-4,TRBD1,-,TGTGCCACCAGCAGTGCCCAGGGAACAGGGGGAAACATTCAGTACTTC,CATSSAQGTGGNIQYF
TRBV5-6,TRBJ2-1,TRBD1,-,TGTGCCAGCAGCCGGGGACCAACAGGGGATGAGCAGTTCTTC,CASSRGPTGDEQFF
TRBV11-3,TRBJ2-2,TRBD2,-,TGTGCCAGCAGCTATAGCGGGGCTAGGGCCGGGGAGCTGTTTTTT,CASSYSGARAGELFF